This passage covers 26 T cell receptor beta chains from one sample sequenced in a study of blood T cell repertoires in COVID-19. Assay used: immunoSEQ multiplex PCR; TCRdb lists only in-frame clones, some missing. The table has some 250,000 clones, 86% seen once. Sequenced: peripheral blood. These receptors were taken from a woman in her twenties or thirties with COVID-19, enrolled during active disease.

This clone was found once. The rearrangement links TRBV18 to TRBJ1-2, with 10 bases identical to TRBD1. With V trimmed by 5 bases and J by 6 bases, 3 bases remained unmatched. There are 13 residues in the CDR3. The germline V gene encodes CDR1 KGHSH and CDR2 LQKENI. The CDR3 spells CASSTGQGDGYTF. The CDR3 DNA follows: TGTGCCAGCTCAACTGGACAGGGGGATGGCTACACCTTC.

This chain joins TRBV6-5 and TRBJ1-1, with no clear D. CDR1 and CDR2 from the germline V gene are MNHEY and SVGAGI. Trimming left V 0 bases short and J 4 bases short, with 12 bases between. CDR3 length equals 15 residues. The CDR3 loop reads CASSYSSTATTEAFF. In DNA form, the CDR3 reads TGTGCCAGCAGTTACTCGAGTACTGCTACCACTGAAGCTTTCTTT.

The rearrangement joins TRBV11-3 to TRBJ1-6; TRBD1 aligns across 7 bases. Germline V gene lookup returns CDR1 SGHNT and CDR2 YENEEA. This CDR3 spans 13 amino acids. The junction had 2 bases not matched to a gene; V was cut back by 6 bases and J by 6 bases. The CDR3 coding sequence is TGTGCCAGCAGTCGACAGGGTAATTCACCCCTCCACTTT. This translates into CASSRQGNSPLHF. Drawing the rest from reference TRBV11-3 and TRBJ1-6, the complete variable domain is EAGVVQSPRYKIIEKKQPVAFWCNPISGHNTLYWYLQNLGQGPELLIRYENEEAVDDSQLPKDRFSAERLKGVDSTLKIQPAELGDSAVYLCASSRQGNSPLHFGNGTRLTVT.

This chain uses TRBV6-5 with TRBJ2-7, with TRBD1 matching over 8 bases. Trimming removed 0 bases from V and 5 bases from J; junction bases left unmatched: 9. Germline V gives CDR1 MNHEY, CDR2 SVGAGI. This CDR3 has 16 amino acids. The CDR3 loop reads CASSYSFWQGAHEQYF. The DNA of the CDR3 is TGTGCCAGCAGTTACTCGTTTTGGCAGGGGGCCCACGAGCAGTACTTC.

The CDR3 spells CASSRAGTSEKLFF. The CDR3 DNA is TGTGCCAGCAGCCGGGCAGGGACAAGTGAAAAACTGTTTTTT. This rearrangement joins TRBV7-9 to TRBJ1-4; D may be TRBD1 (6 bases). Trimming stripped 5 bases from V and 7 bases from J, with 14 bases between. Per the germline V gene, CDR1 is SEHNR and CDR2 is FQNEAQ (reference sequence). The CDR3 extends over 14 amino acids.

This clone was found a few times. The rearrangement joins TRBV2 to TRBJ1-2; D is ambiguous. V lost 4 bases and J lost 3, with 9 bases in between. This CDR3 is 13 amino acids long. Germline-derived CDR1 and CDR2 are SNHLY and FYNNEI. CDR3 loop: CASSGLQDYGYTF. CDR3 DNA sequence: TGTGCCAGCAGTGGATTGCAGGACTATGGCTACACCTTC. Filled out from reference TRBV2 and TRBJ1-2, the complete variable domain reads EPEVTQTPSHQVTQMGQEVILRCVPISNHLYFYWYRQILGQKVEFLVSFYNNEISEKSEIFDDQFSVERPDGSNFTLKIRSTKLEDSAMYFCASSGLQDYGYTFGSGTRLTVV.

The table lists this clone with a count of one. The CDR3 bases are TGCGCCAGCAGCCACGCCGGGACTAGCGGCGGCTACAATGAGCAGTTCTTC. Protein: CASSHAGTSGGYNEQFF. The gene calls are TRBV4-1 and TRBJ2-1; 11 nucleotides line up with TRBD2. CDR1 and CDR2 from the germline V gene are MGHRA and YSYEKL. The length of the CDR3 is 17 residues. V lost 3 bases to trimming and J lost 3 bases; unmatched junction nucleotides: 7.

This chain connects TRBV12-5 to TRBJ2-7; a possible D gene is TRBD2 (6 bases). The CDR3 is 15 residues long. Germline CDR1 is LGHNT and CDR2 is FRNRAP. V lost 5 bases and J 2 bases, leaving 16 bases between the germline ends. This CDR3 is CASGPGLRVTYEQYF. CDR3 sequence (DNA): TGTGCTAGTGGTCCGGGACTCAGAGTAACCTACGAGCAGTACTTC.

The chain carries TRBV6-6 and TRBJ1-2; D might be TRBD1 (6 bases). Germline CDR1 and CDR2: MNHNY and SVGAGI (reference sequence). V lost 6 bases and J 6 bases, leaving 11 bases between the germline ends. This CDR3 spans 12 amino acids. CDR3 protein: CASSQGSDGYTF. The CDR3 DNA sequence: TGTGCCAGCAGCCAGGGGTCGGATGGCTACACCTTC.

The chain recombines TRBV12-5 with TRBJ1-5, with TRBD1 as a possible D gene (5 bases). V lost 1 base, J lost 2 bases, and 15 bases lay in between. Germline V lookup: CDR1 LGHNT, CDR2 FRNRAP. CDR3 length: 17 residues. The CDR3 region is CASGLDLTVLGNQPQHF. The DNA for the CDR3 is TGTGCTAGTGGTTTGGACCTGACAGTTCTTGGCAATCAGCCCCAGCATTTT.

The gene calls are TRBV4-1 and TRBJ2-7; D is unclear. The CDR3 has 13 amino acids. In germline, CDR1 is MGHRA, CDR2 YSYEKL. Trimming left V 3 bases short and J 4 bases short, with 10 bases between. The CDR3 DNA sequence: TGCGCCAGCAGCCACTCAACGCGGTACGAGCAGTACTTC. Translating gives CASSHSTRYEQYF.

The genes are TRBV5-5 and TRBJ1-1; TRBD1 matches 7 bases. Trimming took 4 bases from V and 0 from J; bases not matched to a gene: 9. Looked up from germline, CDR1 is SGHKS and CDR2 is YYEKEE (reference sequence). The CDR3 contains 16 residues. CDR3 residues: CASSAPGQSLNTEAFF. The DNA for the CDR3 is TGTGCCAGCAGCGCACCGGGACAGAGCCTGAACACTGAAGCTTTCTTT.

The CDR3 region is CASGPATDTQYF. DNA for the CDR3: TGTGCCAGCGGGCCCGCCACAGATACGCAGTATTTT. The rearrangement uses TRBV27 and TRBJ2-3; no clear D gene. CDR3 length: 12 residues. V was shortened by 8 bases and J by 2 bases, with 8 bases between the two germline ends. Germline lookup yields CDR1 MNHEY and CDR2 SMNVEV (reference sequence).

V is TRBV4-1 and J is TRBJ2-3; tentative D call: TRBD2 (6 bases). The CDR3 covers 15 residues. The germline gives CDR1 MGHRA, CDR2 YSYEKL. The germline V and J ends were trimmed by 5 bases and 4 bases, with 16 bases remaining between them. The CDR3 spells CASSLWQGGADTQYF. The CDR3 nucleotides are TGCGCCAGCAGCTTATGGCAGGGAGGCGCAGATACGCAGTATTTT.

This clone was picked up one time. In DNA form, the CDR3 reads TGTGCCAGCAGCTTAACAGCCTACGAGCAGTACTTC. This codes for CASSLTAYEQYF. V gene TRBV7-9 combines with J gene TRBJ2-7; D remains ambiguous. V gave up 2 bases and J gave up 2 bases, with 4 bases separating them. Looked up from germline, CDR1 is SEHNR and CDR2 is FQNEAQ (reference sequence). The CDR3 is made up of 12 amino acids. Full variable domain (outside the CDR3, taken from reference TRBV7-9 and TRBJ2-7): DTGVSQNPRHKITKRGQNVTFRCDPISEHNRLYWYRQTLGQGPEFLTYFQNEAQLEKSRLLSDRFSAERPKGSFSTLEIQRTEQGDSAMYLCASSLTAYEQYFGPGTRLTVT.

This clone was observed a single time. The chain has TRBV5-1 and TRBJ2-5, with TRBD2 matching 7 bases. Germline lookup yields CDR1 SGHRS and CDR2 YFSETQ. CDR3 length: 15 residues. The V segment lost 1 base and the J segment 3 bases; nucleotides outside the gene matches: 6. CDR3 DNA sequence: TGCGCCAGCAGCTTGTCTAGCGGCTTTAAAGAGACCCAGTACTTC. Amino acids: CASSLSSGFKETQYF. Full variable domain (remainder filled in from reference TRBV5-1 and TRBJ2-5): KAGVTQTPRYLIKTRGQQVTLSCSPISGHRSVSWYQQTPGQGLQFLFEYFSETQRNKGNFPGRFSGRQFSNSRSEMNVSTLELGDSALYLCASSLSSGFKETQYFGPGTRLLVL.

The chain couples TRBV10-1 to TRBJ1-5; D not certain. Trimming took 9 bases from V and 6 from J, leaving 27 bases between them. The CDR3 sequence is 17 residues long. Germline CDR1 and CDR2: WNHNN and SYGVQD (reference sequence). The CDR3 loop reads CARIPSEARCISQPQHF. The CDR3 DNA reads TGCGCCAGAATACCAAGTGAGGCCAGATGTATCTCTCAGCCCCAGCATTTT.

The chain links TRBV5-6 to TRBJ2-7, with 10 bases lining up with TRBD2. Per germline, CDR1 SGHDT and CDR2 YYEEEE. Germline trimming cut 3 bases from V and 1 base from J; bases unmatched to any gene: 4. The CDR3 has 15 residues. CDR3 DNA: TGTGCCAGCAGCTCTAGCGGGGGTGAATCCTACGAGCAGTACTTC. As protein: CASSSSGGESYEQYF.

The J gene is TRBJ2-1, the V gene TRBV21-1; TRBD2 was called by the table and not checked on the DNA. TRBV21-1 is a listed pseudogene. The CDR3 length is 17 residues. CDR3 residues: CASSRRVVRGTYNEQFF. CDR3 nucleotides: TGTGCCAGCAGCAGGAGAGTGGTACGGGGAACCTACAATGAGCAGTTCTTC.

The chain couples TRBV5-1 to TRBJ2-7; no reliable D call. The V end lost 0 bases, the J end lost 7 bases, and 8 bases lay between the germline ends. The germline V gene encodes CDR1 SGHRS and CDR2 YFSETQ. This CDR3 contains 12 residues. CDR3 loop: CASSLAMEEQYF. CDR3 DNA sequence: TGCGCCAGCAGCTTGGCCATGGAGGAGCAGTACTTC.

V is TRBV19 and J is TRBJ1-2, with unresolved D. The germline CDR1 and CDR2 sequences are LNHDA and SQIVND (reference sequence). CDR3 size: 14 residues. V was clipped by 5 bases and J by 8 bases, with 18 bases between them. The CDR3 reads CASSPGLLVGGYTF. The CDR3 bases are TGTGCCAGTAGTCCCGGACTCCTCGTGGGCGGCTACACCTTC.

The chain combines TRBV2 with TRBJ1-2, with a weak D call TRBD1 (6 bases). Trimming took off 0 bases at V and 4 bases at J, with 12 bases between the two ends. Germline CDR1 and CDR2: SNHLY and FYNNEI. The CDR3 is 15 amino acids. CDR3 region: CASSEARRTVYGYTF. The DNA for the CDR3 is TGTGCCAGCAGTGAAGCTCGTAGGACAGTCTATGGCTACACCTTC. Full variable domain (missing parts from reference TRBV2 and TRBJ1-2): EPEVTQTPSHQVTQMGQEVILRCVPISNHLYFYWYRQILGQKVEFLVSFYNNEISEKSEIFDDQFSVERPDGSNFTLKIRSTKLEDSAMYFCASSEARRTVYGYTFGSGTRLTVV.

The chain carries TRBV3-1 (or the pseudogene TRBV3-2) and TRBJ2-7; unclear D gene. From germline, CDR1 is LGHDT and CDR2 YNNKEL (reference sequence). This CDR3 spans 12 amino acids. V lost 1 base to trimming and J lost 3 bases, with 4 bases between them. CDR3 sequence (DNA): TGTGCCAGCAGCCAAGTCGGCTACGAGCAGTACTTC. This gives the protein CASSQVGYEQYF.

This chain joins TRBV2 and TRBJ1-3; unclear D gene. The CDR3 consists of 13 residues. CDR1 and CDR2 (germline): SNHLY, FYNNEI. The V end lost 2 bases, the J end lost 1 base, and 3 bases lay between the germline ends. This chain's CDR3 is CASSEQSGNTIYF. The CDR3 DNA reads as TGTGCCAGCAGTGAACAATCTGGAAACACCATATATTTT. The full variable domain, completed using reference TRBV2 and TRBJ1-3, is EPEVTQTPSHQVTQMGQEVILRCVPISNHLYFYWYRQILGQKVEFLVSFYNNEISEKSEIFDDQFSVERPDGSNFTLKIRSTKLEDSAMYFCASSEQSGNTIYFGEGSWLTVV.

The V call is TRBV4-1, the J call TRBJ2-2; no reliable D call. Germline V gene sequence: CDR1 MGHRA, CDR2 YSYEKL. This CDR3 contains 14 residues. Trimming removed 6 bases from V and 6 bases from J, with 14 bases in between. CDR3 nucleotides: TGCGCCAGCAGAGATCACCTAGAGGCCGGGGAGCTGTTTTTT. This sequence encodes CASRDHLEAGELFF.

The V call is TRBV6-5, the J call TRBJ1-1; D is uncertain. Germline loops: CDR1 MNHEY, CDR2 SVGAGI. Trimming took off 6 bases at V and 1 base at J, with 15 bases between the two ends. This CDR3 has 15 residues. The CDR3 coding sequence is TGTGCCAGCAGGATACTTTGGGCAGAGAACACTGAAGCTTTCTTT. Protein: CASRILWAENTEAFF.